A single sample gave rise to the 19 T cell receptor beta chains below, sequenced in a study of cytomegalovirus exposure and HLA in healthy donors listed by TCRdb under 2017. The library was produced with the immunoSEQ multiplex PCR assay. For the multiplex PCR, a mixture combining 60 forward primers for TCR Vbeta segments and 13 reverse primers for TCR Jbeta segments was used. The source is immuneACCESS, and TCRdb retained only in-frame sequences with V and J called. Part of the clones is not carried over; for the studies checked, unresolved V genes explain less than half of this, and the remainder is unexplained. Within this sample are under 150,000 clones, with 70% to 75% of them counted one time only. The ten largest clones represent about 1.2% of the sample. The sequencing input was PBMCs. The source of these receptors is a woman aged 40 to 50 in good health and CMV-seronegative.

This clone has just a few counts. The chain employs TRBV27 and TRBJ1-6; D call uncertain. V was shortened by 6 bases and J by 4 bases, with 10 bases between the two germline ends. Per the germline V gene, CDR1 is MNHEY and CDR2 is SMNVEV (reference sequence). The CDR3 is 14 residues long. The chain's CDR3 is CASRFGQYNSPLHF. In DNA form, the CDR3 reads TGTGCCAGCAGATTTGGGCAGTATAATTCACCCCTCCACTTT.

V usage is TRBV9 and J usage is TRBJ2-7, with D perhaps TRBD2 (5 bases). The CDR3 consists of 15 residues. Trimming shortened V by 0 bases and J by 2 bases, and 12 bases separated the two germline ends. Germline V gives CDR1 SGDLS, CDR2 YYNGEE. Written as DNA, the CDR3 is TGTGCCAGCAGCGTAGGAGGGATGAGGACCTACGAGCAGTACTTC. Translated, it gives CASSVGGMRTYEQYF.

The rearrangement links TRBV5-5 to TRBJ2-1; perhaps TRBD1 as D (6 bases). Germline CDR1 SGHKS, CDR2 YYEKEE (reference sequence). There are 13 residues in the CDR3. Trimming removed 2 bases from V and 9 bases from J, with 12 bases in between. The CDR3 DNA is TGTGCCAGCAGCTTTCAGGGGAGTCGTGAGCAGTTCTTC. Its translation is CASSFQGSREQFF.

The J gene is TRBJ2-5, the V gene TRBV2; 12 positions agree with TRBD2. Looked up from germline, CDR1 is SNHLY and CDR2 is FYNNEI. The CDR3 runs to 19 residues. V shed 3 bases, J shed 5 bases, and the junction held 16 bases outside the gene matches. CDR3 in DNA: TGTGCCAGCAGTGACCTAGCGGGGGGGCGATCTTTAGGTCGGGAGACCCAGTACTTC. Its translation: CASSDLAGGRSLGRETQYF.

The chain uses TRBV19 and TRBJ1-6; 7 nucleotides align to TRBD1. V lost 7 bases to trimming and J lost 6 bases; unmatched junction nucleotides: 9. Germline CDR1 and CDR2: LNHDA and SQIVND (reference sequence). This CDR3 spans 15 amino acids. The CDR3 sequence is CASTSTGSLNSPLHF. Here the CDR3 DNA reads TGTGCCAGTACCTCGACAGGGTCCCTTAATTCACCCCTCCACTTT.

Details on this clone: One end of the junction varies from germline; a read error may be responsible. The gene calls are TRBV7-9 and TRBJ1-1; 8 bases map to TRBD1. This CDR3 region has 17 residues. CDR1 SEHNR and CDR2 FQNEAQ come from the germline V gene (reference sequence). For the CDR3, the DNA is TGTTCCAGCAGCTCTTACAGGGGGAGAAAGGCGAACACTGAAGCTTTCTTT. Residues: CSSSSYRGRKANTEAFF.

V and J are TRBV5-1 and TRBJ1-1; no firm D call. The CDR3 loop spans 12 amino acids. V was clipped by 5 bases and J by 1 base, with 6 bases between them. The germline CDR1 and CDR2 sequences are SGHRS and YFSETQ. CDR3 loop: CASSTGNTEAFF. Here the CDR3 DNA reads TGCGCCAGCAGTACGGGGAACACTGAAGCTTTCTTT.

V is TRBV10-3 and J is TRBJ2-5, with a weak D call TRBD2 (5 bases). The CDR3 covers 12 residues. With 6 bases removed from V and 5 bases from J, the gap between germline ends came to 10 bases. The germline gives CDR1 ENHRY, CDR2 SYGVKD. This CDR3 reads CAIREAGETQYF. CDR3 in DNA: TGTGCCATCAGGGAGGCGGGCGAGACCCAGTACTTC.

The chain couples TRBV6-5 to TRBJ2-1; maybe TRBD2 (5 bases). In germline, CDR1 is MNHEY, CDR2 SVGAGI. The CDR3 runs 14 residues. V was pared by 9 bases and J by 4 bases, with 16 bases between. The CDR3 sequence is CARKEDWVYNEQFF. The DNA of the CDR3 is TGTGCCAGAAAGGAGGACTGGGTATACAATGAGCAGTTCTTC.

The V gene is TRBV7-2, the J gene TRBJ1-4; the D gene is possibly TRBD1 (5 bases). The CDR3 runs 13 residues. The germline V gene encodes CDR1 SGHTA and CDR2 FQGNSA. With 5 bases removed from V and 15 bases from J, the gap between germline ends came to 19 bases. The CDR3 loop reads CASSPGGGRKLFF. Written as DNA, the CDR3 is TGTGCCAGCAGCCCTGGTGGGGGGAGGAAATTGTTTTTT. Full variable domain (remainder filled in from reference TRBV7-2 and TRBJ1-4): GAGVSQSPSNKVTEKGKDVELRCDPISGHTALYWYRQSLGQGLEFLIYFQGNSAPDKSGLPSDRFSAERTGGSVSTLTIQRTQQEDSAVYLCASSPGGGRKLFFGSGTQLSVL.

The V and J genes are TRBV4-1 and TRBJ1-5; tentative D call: TRBD1 (5 bases). The CDR3 length is 14 residues. The V gene's germline CDR1 is MGHRA and CDR2 YSYEKL. V lost 3 bases and J lost 7, with 13 bases in between. The CDR3 loop reads CASSQTQEGQPQHF. The CDR3 DNA reads as TGCGCCAGCAGCCAGACACAGGAGGGACAGCCCCAGCATTTT.

The V gene is TRBV5-1, the J gene TRBJ2-5; TRBD1 might be the D (6 bases). V was trimmed by 0 bases and J by 5 bases, leaving 11 bases between them. This CDR3 region has 14 residues. The germline V gene encodes CDR1 SGHRS and CDR2 YFSETQ. The CDR3 coding sequence is TGCGCCAGCAGCTTGGAAACAGGGTTGGAGACCCAGTACTTC. Its translation: CASSLETGLETQYF.

This clone was seen a handful of times. Compared with germline, one end of the junction differs, possibly owing to a read error. This chain links TRBV7-9 with TRBJ1-4, with D possibly being TRBD1 (5 bases). Germline-derived CDR1 and CDR2 are SEHNR and FQNEAQ (reference sequence). The CDR3 is made up of 15 amino acids. The CDR3 loop reads CSSSLMTATNEKLFF. For the CDR3, the DNA is TGTTCCAGCAGCTTGATGACAGCAACTAATGAAAAACTGTTTTTT.

The chain uses TRBV18 and TRBJ2-7; the match to TRBD2 covers 8 bases. The V and J ends lost 0 bases and 6 bases, in that order; junction bases with no gene match: 10. From germline, CDR1 is KGHSH and CDR2 LQKENI. CDR3 length: 16 amino acids. CDR3 sequence (DNA): TGTGCCAGCTCACCACCGAGTTCCGGGAGGGATGGCGAGCAGTACTTC. Protein: CASSPPSSGRDGEQYF.

This chain joins TRBV15 and TRBJ1-5; D is ambiguous. The CDR3 totals 13 residues. Per the germline V gene, CDR1 is LNHNV and CDR2 is YYDKDF (reference sequence). Trimming stripped 6 bases from V and 0 bases from J, with 6 bases between. Here the CDR3 DNA reads TGTGCCACCAGTGTATATAGCAATCAGCCCCAGCATTTT. Protein: CATSVYSNQPQHF.

This clone was seen a handful of times. The same CDR3 is also encoded by other DNA sequences in this sample. The V and J genes are TRBV5-1 and TRBJ1-3; a possible D gene is TRBD1 (5 bases). Germline V gene lookup returns CDR1 SGHRS and CDR2 YFSETQ. The CDR3 sequence is 14 residues long. The V gene lost 4 bases and the J gene lost 2 bases, with 10 bases spanning the gap. This chain's CDR3 is CASSPQGTGNTIYF. CDR3 coding DNA: TGCGCCAGCAGCCCTCAGGGCACTGGAAACACCATATATTTT.

The V and J genes are TRBV5-1 and TRBJ1-4; 9 bases align to TRBD1. Germline lookup yields CDR1 SGHRS and CDR2 YFSETQ. Unmatched junction bases numbered 11, after V lost 0 bases and J lost 8 bases. This CDR3 region has 17 residues. CDR3 in DNA: TGCGCCAGCAGCTTGGTACAGGGGGCAGGATCTGGCGAAAAACTGTTTTTT. Translation: CASSLVQGAGSGEKLFF.

This clone was detected once. This chain's CDR3 is CASSQGGGLKLEAFF. CDR3 coding DNA: TGCGCCAGCAGCCAAGGAGGGGGACTAAAGTTGGAAGCTTTCTTT. The chain links TRBV4-1 to TRBJ1-1; tentative D call: TRBD1 (6 bases). CDR3 size: 15 residues. The ends were cut back, 1 base at V and 8 bases at J, with 17 bases in the middle. CDR1 and CDR2 (germline): MGHRA, YSYEKL.

Only a few counts were recorded for this clone. The gene calls are TRBV19 and TRBJ1-6, with a weak D call TRBD1 (5 bases). The CDR3 has 15 residues. Germline V lookup: CDR1 LNHDA, CDR2 SQIVND (reference sequence). The V gene lost 1 base and the J gene lost 5 bases, with 9 bases spanning the gap. The DNA for the CDR3 is TGTGCCAGTAGTATAGGACAGTCCCATAATTCACCCCTCCACTTT. It is translated as CASSIGQSHNSPLHF.